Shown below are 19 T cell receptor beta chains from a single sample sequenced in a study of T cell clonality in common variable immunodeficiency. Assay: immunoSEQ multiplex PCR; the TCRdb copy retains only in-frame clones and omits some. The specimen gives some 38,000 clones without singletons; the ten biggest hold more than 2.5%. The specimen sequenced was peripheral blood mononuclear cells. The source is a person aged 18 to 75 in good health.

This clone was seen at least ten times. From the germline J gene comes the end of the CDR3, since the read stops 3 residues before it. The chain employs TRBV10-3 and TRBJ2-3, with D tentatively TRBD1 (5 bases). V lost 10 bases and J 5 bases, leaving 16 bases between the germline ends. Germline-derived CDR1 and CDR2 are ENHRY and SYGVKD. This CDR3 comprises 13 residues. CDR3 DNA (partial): TGTGCCACTAGACAGTCAGGAGTAGATACG. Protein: CATRQSGVDT. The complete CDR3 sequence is CATRQSGVDTQYF.

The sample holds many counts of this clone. CDR3 bases read: TGTGCCAGCAGCTGGACTAGCGGAGGTTACAATGAG. Amino acids: CASSWTSGGYNE. The entire CDR3 protein reads CASSWTSGGYNEQFF. The chain carries TRBV7-2 and TRBJ2-1; TRBD2 agrees at 10 bases. From the germline J gene comes the end of the CDR3, since the read stops 3 residues before it. This CDR3 comprises 15 residues. J was trimmed by 4 bases and V by 4 bases; bases with no gene match: 4. Germline loops: CDR1 SGHTA, CDR2 FQGNSA.

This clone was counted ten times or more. The CDR3 sequence: CASSSAANTQYF. The DNA read from the CDR3 is TGTGCCAGCAGTTCCGCGGCGAATACG. This chain uses TRBV5-6 with TRBJ2-3; no reliable D call. The missing CDR3 end, 3 residues past where the read stops, is filled in from the germline J gene. The CDR3 is 12 amino acids. Looked up from germline, CDR1 is SGHDT and CDR2 is YYEEEE. The V end lost 5 bases, the J end lost 7 bases, and 11 bases lay between the germline ends. Full variable domain (rest looked up from reference TRBV5-6 and TRBJ2-3): DAGVTQSPTHLIKTRGQQVTLRCSPKSGHDTVSWYQQALGQGPQFIFQYYEEEERQRGNFPDRFSGHQFPNYSSELNVNALLLGDSALYLCASSSAANTQYFGPGTRLTVL.

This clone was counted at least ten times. The CDR3 DNA, read in part, is TGTGCCAGTAGTCCCCTATTTTCCCGGGAA. Translation: CASSPLFSRE. The whole CDR3 sequence is CASSPLFSREAFF. The genes are TRBV19 and TRBJ1-1; D unresolved. The read terminates 3 residues before the CDR3 end, so the remaining end is supplied by the germline J gene. The germline V gene encodes CDR1 LNHDA and CDR2 SQIVND (reference sequence). The CDR3 covers 13 residues.

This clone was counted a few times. The CDR3 loop reads CSARDEQGHEEPQHF. CDR3 DNA, as far as it was read: TGCAGTGCTAGAGATGAGCAGGGTCATGAGGAGCCC. The chain joins TRBV20-1 to TRBJ1-5, with D perhaps TRBD1 (5 bases). The CDR3 end falls 3 residues outside the read, so it is completed with the germline J gene. The V end lost 0 bases, the J end lost 8 bases, and 17 bases lay between the germline ends. The CDR3 totals 15 residues. Germline CDR1 and CDR2: DFQATT and SNEGSKA (reference sequence).

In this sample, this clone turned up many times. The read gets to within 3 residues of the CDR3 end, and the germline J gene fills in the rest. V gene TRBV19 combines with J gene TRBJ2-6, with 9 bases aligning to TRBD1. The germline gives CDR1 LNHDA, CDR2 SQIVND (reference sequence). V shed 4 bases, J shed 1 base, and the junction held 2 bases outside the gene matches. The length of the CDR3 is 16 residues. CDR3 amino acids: CASSTDRGSGANVLTF. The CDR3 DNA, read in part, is TGTGCCAGTAGTACCGACAGGGGGTCTGGGGCCAACGTC. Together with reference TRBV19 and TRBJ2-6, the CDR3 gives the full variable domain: DGGITQSPKYLFRKEGQNVTLSCEQNLNHDAMYWYRQDPGQGLRLIYYSQIVNDFQKGDIAEGYSVSREKKESFPLTVTSAQKNPTAFYLCASSTDRGSGANVLTFGAGSRLTVL.

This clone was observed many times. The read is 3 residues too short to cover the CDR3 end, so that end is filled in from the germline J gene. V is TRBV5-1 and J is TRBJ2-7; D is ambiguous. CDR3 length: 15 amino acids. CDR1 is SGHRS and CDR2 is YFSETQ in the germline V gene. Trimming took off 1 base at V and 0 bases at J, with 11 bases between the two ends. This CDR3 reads CASSLSGGLSYEQYF. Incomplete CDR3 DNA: TGCGCCAGCAGCTTGAGTGGCGGCCTCTCCTACGAG. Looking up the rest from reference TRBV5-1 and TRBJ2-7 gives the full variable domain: KAGVTQTPRYLIKTRGQQVTLSCSPISGHRSVSWYQQTPGQGLQFLFEYFSETQRNKGNFPGRFSGRQFSNSRSEMNVSTLELGDSALYLCASSLSGGLSYEQYFGPGTRLTVT.

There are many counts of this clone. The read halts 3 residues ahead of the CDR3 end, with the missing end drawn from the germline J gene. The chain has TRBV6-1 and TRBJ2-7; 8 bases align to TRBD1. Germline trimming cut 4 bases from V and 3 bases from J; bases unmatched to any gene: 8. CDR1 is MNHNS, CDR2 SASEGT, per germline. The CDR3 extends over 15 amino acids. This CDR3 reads CASSAAQGAFYEQYF. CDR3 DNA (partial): TGTGCCAGCAGTGCCGCTCAGGGGGCCTTCTACGAG.

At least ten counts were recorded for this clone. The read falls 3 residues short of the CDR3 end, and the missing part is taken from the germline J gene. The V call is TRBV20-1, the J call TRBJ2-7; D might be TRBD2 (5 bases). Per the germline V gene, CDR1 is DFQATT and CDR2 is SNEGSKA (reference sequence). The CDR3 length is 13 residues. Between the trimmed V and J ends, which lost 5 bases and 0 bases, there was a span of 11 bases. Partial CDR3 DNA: TGCAGTGCTTGGACTGGCAGCTCCTACGAG. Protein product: CSAWTGSSYE. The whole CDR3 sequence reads CSAWTGSSYEQYF.

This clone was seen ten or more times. Incomplete CDR3 DNA: TGTGCCTGGAGTGTAACTACTCGCGAG. This sequence encodes CAWSVTTRE. The entire CDR3 protein reads CAWSVTTREQYF. The chain uses TRBV30 and TRBJ2-7; D uncertain. From the germline J gene comes the end of the CDR3, since the read stops 3 residues before it. V was shortened by 0 bases and J by 6 bases, with 9 bases between the two germline ends. The CDR3 consists of 12 residues. Looked up from germline, CDR1 is GTSNPN and CDR2 is SVGIG (reference sequence). Complete variable domain (other parts from reference TRBV30 and TRBJ2-7): SQTIHQWPATLVQPVGSPLSLECTVEGTSNPNLYWYRQAAGRGLQLLFYSVGIGQISSEVPQNLSASRPQDRQFILSSKKLLLSDSGFYLCAWSVTTREQYFGPGTRLTVT.

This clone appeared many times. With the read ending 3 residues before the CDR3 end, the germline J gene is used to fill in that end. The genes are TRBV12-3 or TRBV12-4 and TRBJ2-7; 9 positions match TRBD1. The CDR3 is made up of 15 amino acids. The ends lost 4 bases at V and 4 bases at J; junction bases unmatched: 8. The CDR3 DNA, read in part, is TGTGCCAGCAGTTCCTCCGGGACAGGGACGTACGAG. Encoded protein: CASSSSGTGTYE. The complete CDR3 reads CASSSSGTGTYEQYF.

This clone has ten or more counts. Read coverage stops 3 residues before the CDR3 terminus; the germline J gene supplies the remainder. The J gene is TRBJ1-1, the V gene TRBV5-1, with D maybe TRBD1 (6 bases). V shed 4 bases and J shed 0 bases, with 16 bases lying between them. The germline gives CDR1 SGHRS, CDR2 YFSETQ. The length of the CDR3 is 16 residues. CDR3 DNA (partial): TGCGCCAGCAGCATTGGACAGCCTAGAATGAACACTGAA. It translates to CASSIGQPRMNTE. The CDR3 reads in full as CASSIGQPRMNTEAFF.

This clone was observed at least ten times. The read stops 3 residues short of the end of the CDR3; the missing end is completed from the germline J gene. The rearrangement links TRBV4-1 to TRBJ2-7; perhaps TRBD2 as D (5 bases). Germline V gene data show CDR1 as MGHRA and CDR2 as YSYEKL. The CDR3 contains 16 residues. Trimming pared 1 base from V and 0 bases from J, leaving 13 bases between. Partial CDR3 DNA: TGCGCCAGCAGCCAAGGGATCGAGCGGAACTCCTACGAG. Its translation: CASSQGIERNSYE. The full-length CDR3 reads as CASSQGIERNSYEQYF.

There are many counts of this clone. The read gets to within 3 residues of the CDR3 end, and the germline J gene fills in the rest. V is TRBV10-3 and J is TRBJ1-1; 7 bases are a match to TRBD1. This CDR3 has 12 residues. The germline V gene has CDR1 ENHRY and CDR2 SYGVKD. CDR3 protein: CAISRQGREAFF. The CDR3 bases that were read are TGTGCCATCAGCCGACAGGGAAGGGAG.

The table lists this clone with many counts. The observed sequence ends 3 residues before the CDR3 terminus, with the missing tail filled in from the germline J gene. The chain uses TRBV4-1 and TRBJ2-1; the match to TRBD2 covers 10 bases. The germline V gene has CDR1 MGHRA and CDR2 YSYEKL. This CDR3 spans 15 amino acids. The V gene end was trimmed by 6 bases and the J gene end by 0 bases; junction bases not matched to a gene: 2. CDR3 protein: CASSPSGSSYNEQFF. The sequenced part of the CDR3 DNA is TGCGCCAGCAGTCCTAGCGGGAGCTCCTACAATGAG.

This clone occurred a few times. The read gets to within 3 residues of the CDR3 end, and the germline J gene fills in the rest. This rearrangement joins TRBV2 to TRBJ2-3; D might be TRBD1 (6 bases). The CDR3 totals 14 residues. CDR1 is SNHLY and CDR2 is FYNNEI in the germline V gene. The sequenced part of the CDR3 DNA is TGTGCCAGCAGGGAACAGGGTTTCCAAGAGACG. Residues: CASREQGFQET. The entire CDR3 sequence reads CASREQGFQETQYF.

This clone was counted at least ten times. The sequenced CDR3 bases are TGTGCCAGCAGCTTAGAAGGGAGCAATCAGCCC. Translated: CASSLEGSNQP. The entire CDR3 protein reads CASSLEGSNQPQHF. The chain couples TRBV7-9 to TRBJ1-5; D not certain. The read ends 3 residues before the CDR3 terminus; that terminus is restored from the germline J gene. Germline CDR1 reads SEHNR; CDR2 reads FQNEAQ (reference sequence). V gave up 1 base and J gave up 1 base, with 5 bases separating them. The CDR3 runs to 14 residues.

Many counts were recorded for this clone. CDR3 protein: CASTAGQGPQHF. The DNA read from the CDR3 is TGTGCCAGTACCGCGGGACAGGGCCCC. This chain connects TRBV19 to TRBJ1-5, with 9 bases fitting TRBD1. The read gets to within 3 residues of the CDR3 end, and the germline J gene fills in the rest. This CDR3 has 12 amino acids. In germline, CDR1 is LNHDA, CDR2 SQIVND (reference sequence).

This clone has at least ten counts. This chain's CDR3 is CASSFSGGGETQYF. The part of the CDR3 DNA that was read is TGTGCCAGCAGTTTCTCGGGAGGGGGTGAGACC. V usage is TRBV12-3 or TRBV12-4 and J usage is TRBJ2-5; 8 positions match TRBD2. The read finishes 3 residues shy of the CDR3 end, and the germline J gene is used to complete it. The CDR3 length is 14 residues. Losses at the gene ends were 3 bases for V and 5 bases for J; bases not matched to a gene: 5.